Detailed here is one TCR beta chain. Its antigen is as yet unknown. Germline CDR1 is SGHVS and CDR2 is FQNEAQ. CDR3 size: 17 residues. Trimming removed 3 bases from V and 0 bases from J, with 15 bases in between. The sample is drawn from a study of Tregs in tolerant kidney transplant recipients. Broader study findings: Biological reproducibility was not directly addressed in this study. Tregs expanded with activated donor B cells seemed most donor-specific.

Thawed PBMCs were FACS-sorted into unstimulated CD4+CD25+CD127- regulatory T cells, CD4+CD25- non-regulatory cells, CD4 and CD8 cells. Here immunoSEQ multiplex PCR was the method, and the copy in TCRdb shows in-frame clones only, minus some. Of under 300,000 clones listed, roughly 80% were seen once; the top ten hold less than 0.75%. The chain combines TRBV7-8 with TRBJ1-3; D remains ambiguous. The receptor was derived from a human donor in good health. Sequencing was carried out using CD4+ T cells from blood. CDR3 residues: CASSFLPLRNSGNTIYF. CDR3 nucleotide sequence: TGTGCCAGCAGCTTTCTGCCACTGAGGAACTCTGGAAACACCATATATTTT.